A single sample gave rise to the 14 T cell receptor beta chains below, sequenced in a study of T cell changes during pregnancy in multiple sclerosis. Data came from immunoSEQ multiplex PCR; TCRdb stores just in-frame clones and leaves some out. Of around 80,000 clones in the sample, around 96% were seen once. Specimen: peripheral blood, collected in the second trimester of pregnancy. These receptors came from a female donor with multiple sclerosis, enrolled in a pregnancy study.

V is TRBV10-3 and J is TRBJ2-7; 9 bases match TRBD2. The CDR3 covers 14 residues. V lost 4 bases to trimming and J lost 3 bases; unmatched junction nucleotides: 4. Germline CDR1 ENHRY, CDR2 SYGVKD. The CDR3 bases are TGTGCCATCAGTGTTAGCGGGAGTGGCTACGAGCAGTACTTC. Translating gives CAISVSGSGYEQYF.

This clone was seen only once. The gene calls are TRBV7-3 and TRBJ1-1; D is undetermined. This CDR3 spans 12 amino acids. Germline V gene sequence: CDR1 SGHTA, CDR2 FQGTGA. The germline V and J ends were trimmed by 8 bases and 4 bases, with 11 bases remaining between them. CDR3 sequence: CASWGGGTEAFF. In DNA form, the CDR3 reads TGTGCCAGCTGGGGAGGCGGCACTGAAGCTTTCTTT.

The chain carries TRBV5-5 and TRBJ1-3; possibly TRBD1 for D (6 bases). This CDR3 region has 15 residues. Between the trimmed V and J ends, which lost 4 bases and 0 bases, there was a span of 11 bases. Germline V gene sequence: CDR1 SGHKS, CDR2 YYEKEE (reference sequence). CDR3 protein: CASSPQDSSGNTIYF. In nucleotides, the CDR3 is TGTGCCAGCAGCCCCCAGGACAGCTCTGGAAACACCATATATTTT.

The chain employs TRBV6-1 and TRBJ1-1; D call uncertain. Germline-derived CDR1 and CDR2 are MNHNS and SASEGT. The CDR3 is 14 residues long. V was pared by 1 base and J by 0 bases, with 6 bases between. CDR3: CASSEVNMNTEAFF. The CDR3, as DNA: TGTGCCAGCAGTGAAGTTAATATGAACACTGAAGCTTTCTTT.

The chain joins TRBV15 to TRBJ2-2, with TRBD2 matching 8 bases. The germline V gene has CDR1 LNHNV and CDR2 YYDKDF (reference sequence). V lost 0 bases and J lost 3; bases outside the gene matches: 3. CDR3 length: 16 residues. The CDR3 protein is CATSRDPGGHTGELFF. In nucleotides, the CDR3 is TGTGCCACCAGCAGAGATCCGGGGGGGCACACCGGGGAGCTGTTTTTT.

This chain links TRBV30 with TRBJ2-3; D gene unclear. This CDR3 has 12 amino acids. V shed 3 bases and J shed 0 bases, with 4 bases lying between them. Per germline, CDR1 GTSNPN and CDR2 SVGIG (reference sequence). In nucleotides, the CDR3 is TGTGCCTGGAGCCAGAGCACAGATACGCAGTATTTT. It encodes CAWSQSTDTQYF.

The genes are TRBV27 and TRBJ1-1; 8 bases align to TRBD1. Germline CDR1 is MNHEY and CDR2 is SMNVEV (reference sequence). The CDR3 loop spans 14 amino acids. The trim removed 3 bases at V and 6 bases at J, leaving 6 bases unmatched. The CDR3 protein is CASSFTDRGAEAFF. The CDR3 DNA reads as TGTGCCAGCAGTTTCACCGACAGGGGCGCTGAAGCTTTCTTT.

This chain joins TRBV29-1 and TRBJ1-1, with 7 bases matching TRBD1. With 8 bases clipped from V and 1 base from J, the junction kept 7 bases outside the gene matches. The CDR3 is 13 amino acids. Germline V lookup: CDR1 SQVTM, CDR2 ANQGSEA. The CDR3 DNA is TGCAGCCTCTCAGGGGGGACGAACACTGAAGCTTTCTTT. Protein sequence: CSLSGGTNTEAFF.

The J gene is TRBJ2-1, the V gene TRBV28; 7 bases agree with TRBD1. CDR1 and CDR2 (germline): MDHEN, SYDVKM. Trimming cost V 2 bases and J 3 bases; bases outside gene matches: 10. There are 17 residues in the CDR3. Here the CDR3 DNA reads TGTGCCAGCAGTTTACCCCGGACAGGCAAGTACTACAATGAGCAGTTCTTC. As protein: CASSLPRTGKYYNEQFF.

The chain is built from TRBV6-1 and TRBJ2-7; D may be TRBD1 (6 bases). Trimming took off 2 bases at V and 3 bases at J, with 17 bases between the two ends. Germline-derived CDR1 and CDR2 are MNHNS and SASEGT. The CDR3 is 16 residues long. CDR3 bases: TGTGCCAGCAGTGAAAACCCTAGGGACAAACACTACGAGCAGTACTTC. Residues: CASSENPRDKHYEQYF.

The chain has TRBV7-6 and TRBJ2-7; 9 bases line up with TRBD2. With V trimmed by 5 bases and J by 0 bases, 5 bases remained unmatched. Looked up from germline, CDR1 is SGHVS and CDR2 is FNYEAQ. The CDR3 length is 15 residues. CDR3 region: CASSPTGLASYEQYF. CDR3 DNA sequence: TGTGCCAGCAGCCCCACGGGACTAGCCTCCTACGAGCAGTACTTC.

The chain couples TRBV5-1 to TRBJ2-7; D unclear. This CDR3 is built from 13 residues. In germline, CDR1 is SGHRS, CDR2 YFSETQ. The germline V and J ends were trimmed by 1 base and 1 base, with 6 bases remaining between them. In DNA form, the CDR3 reads TGCGCCAGCAGCTTGACAGCTTCCTACGAGCAGTACTTC. Its protein is CASSLTASYEQYF.

The chain recombines TRBV4-2 with TRBJ2-1; TRBD2 matches 13 bases. Per the germline V gene, CDR1 is LGHNA and CDR2 is YNFKEQ. This CDR3 comprises 15 residues. V dropped 6 bases and J dropped 8; count of bases not matched to a gene: 7. The CDR3 is CASRAGLAGRHEQFF. In DNA form, the CDR3 reads TGTGCCAGCAGGGCGGGACTAGCGGGACGGCATGAGCAGTTCTTC.

V is TRBV6-5 and J is TRBJ2-3; D might be TRBD1 (5 bases). Trimming cost V 8 bases and J 4 bases, with 10 bases left between them. Germline assignment: CDR1 MNHEY and CDR2 SVGAGI. The CDR3 length is 12 residues. The CDR3: CASSQGPDTQYF. The CDR3 region has the DNA TGTGCCAGCTCGCAGGGCCCAGATACGCAGTATTTT.